Listed below are T cell receptor beta chains from one sample, sequenced in a study of PD-L1 blockade in urothelial cancer. Assay: immunoSEQ multiplex PCR; the TCRdb copy retains only in-frame clones and omits some. The sample has tens of thousands of clones; 70% to 85% are singletons. This sample comprised PBMCs, obtained around atezolizumab (anti-PD-L1) treatment. The receptors here all came from a man aged 60 to 69 with urothelial cancer. Each CDR3 is given with its conserved first and last residue. The D gene is left open where the match is weak. Size values are once, few and many counts, or a class for expanded clones, and some rows have none.

J: TRBJ2-7
V: TRBV7-8
size: once
D: NA
CDR3: CASSPRISPQVEQYF
DNA: TGTGCCAGCAGCCCGAGAATCTCGCCCCAGGTCGAGCAGTACTTC

J: TRBJ1-4
V: TRBV25-1
size: NA
D: NA
CDR3: CASSEWAVEKLFF
DNA: TGTGCCAGCAGTGAATGGGCAGTGGAAAAACTGTTTTTT

J: TRBJ1-1
V: TRBV5-1
size: NA
D: NA
CDR3: CASSLDRDDAFF
DNA: TGCGCCAGCAGCTTGGACAGGGATGACGCTTTCTTT

J: TRBJ2-5
V: TRBV9
size: NA
D: NA
CDR3: CASSVESGLQETQYF
DNA: TGTGCCAGCAGCGTAGAAAGCGGGCTCCAAGAGACCCAGTACTTC

J: TRBJ1-2
V: TRBV10-3
size: NA
D: NA
CDR3: CASAQGADPYGYTF
DNA: TGTGCCTCCGCCCAGGGCGCGGATCCCTATGGCTACACCTTC

J: TRBJ2-3
V: TRBV5-8
size: NA
D: NA
CDR3: CASSLGAGQSTDTQYF
DNA: TGTGCCAGCAGCTTGGGAGCTGGACAGTCCACAGATACGCAGTATTTT

J: TRBJ1-2
V: TRBV18
size: NA
D: NA
CDR3: CASSPSGEGYGYTF
DNA: TGTGCCAGCTCCCCCTCCGGGGAAGGATATGGCTACACCTTC

J: TRBJ2-6
V: TRBV5-5
size: NA
D: NA
CDR3: CASSLITGYSGANVLTF
DNA: TGTGCCAGCAGCTTAATAACAGGTTACTCTGGGGCCAACGTCCTGACTTTC

J: TRBJ1-1
V: TRBV30
size: NA
D: NA
CDR3: CAWTGRSEAFF
DNA: TGTGCCTGGACTGGCCGGAGTGAAGCTTTCTTT

J: TRBJ2-1
V: TRBV7-9
size: NA
D: TRBD2
CDR3: CASMVGGSSYNEQFF
DNA: TGTGCCAGCATGGTAGGCGGGAGCTCCTACAATGAGCAGTTCTTC

J: TRBJ2-1
V: TRBV21-1
size: NA
D: NA
CDR3: CASSGQGAKEQFF
DNA: TGTGCCAGCAGCGGACAGGGGGCGAAGGAGCAGTTCTTC

J: TRBJ1-6
V: TRBV5-1
size: NA
D: TRBD1
CDR3: CASSLGSLGTGNSPLHF
DNA: TGCGCCAGCAGCTTGGGGAGTCTCGGGACAGGGAATTCACCCCTCCACTTT

J: TRBJ1-1
V: TRBV14
size: once
D: NA
CDR3: CASSQDVRGGAFF
DNA: TGTGCCAGCAGCCAAGATGTAAGGGGGGGAGCTTTCTTT

J: TRBJ1-1
V: TRBV5-1
size: NA
D: TRBD1
CDR3: CASSARQGGAEAFF
DNA: TGCGCCAGCAGCGCCCGACAGGGAGGCGCTGAAGCTTTCTTT

J: TRBJ2-1
V: TRBV9
size: few
D: TRBD1
CDR3: CASSLGVVGGGEQFF
DNA: TGTGCCAGCAGCCTAGGAGTCGTAGGGGGCGGTGAGCAGTTCTTC

J: TRBJ2-1
V: TRBV7-2
size: few
D: NA
CDR3: CASNFAGQLIDEQFF
DNA: TGTGCCAGCAACTTTGCGGGACAGCTTATCGATGAGCAGTTCTTC

J: TRBJ2-1
V: TRBV30
size: NA
D: TRBD2
CDR3: CAGRDYGSNEQFF
DNA: TGTGCCGGCCGGGACTACGGCTCCAATGAGCAGTTCTTC

J: TRBJ1-5
V: TRBV7-2
size: NA
D: NA
CDR3: CASRTGQGGFQPQHF
DNA: TGTGCCAGCAGGACGGGGCAGGGAGGTTTTCAGCCCCAGCATTTT

J: TRBJ1-2
V: TRBV29-1
size: once
D: TRBD1
CDR3: CSAEGAGTGYGYTF
DNA: TGCAGCGCTGAAGGGGCTGGGACAGGATATGGCTACACCTTC

J: TRBJ2-5
V: TRBV20-1
size: NA
D: NA
CDR3: CSASAETQYF
DNA: TGCAGTGCTAGTGCGGAGACCCAGTACTTC

J: TRBJ2-7
V: TRBV11-2
size: NA
D: NA
CDR3: CASSLANPGLSYEQYF
DNA: TGTGCCAGCAGCTTAGCGAATCCGGGACTGTCCTACGAGCAGTACTTC

J: TRBJ1-2
V: TRBV4-3
size: NA
D: NA
CDR3: CASSLTRTVFNYGYTF
DNA: TGCGCCAGCAGCCTAACGAGGACAGTTTTTAACTATGGCTACACCTTC

J: TRBJ1-5
V: TRBV9
size: NA
D: TRBD1
CDR3: CASSRGDRQNQPQHF
DNA: TGTGCCAGCAGCCGAGGGGACAGGCAGAATCAGCCCCAGCATTTT

J: TRBJ2-3
V: TRBV30
size: NA
D: NA
CDR3: CAWSVFSDTQYF
DNA: TGTGCCTGGAGTGTATTTTCGGATACGCAGTATTTT

J: TRBJ2-5
V: TRBV4-2
size: NA
D: NA
CDR3: CASSHDTSIKGETQYF
DNA: TGTGCCAGCAGCCATGACACCTCCATAAAGGGGGAGACCCAGTACTTC

J: TRBJ2-7
V: TRBV6-1
size: NA
D: TRBD2
CDR3: CASSAFGTSGSTGYF
DNA: TGTGCCAGCAGTGCCTTCGGGACTAGCGGCTCTACGGGATACTTC

J: TRBJ1-2
V: TRBV30
size: once
D: TRBD1
CDR3: CAWSLLEGQGTYTF
DNA: TGTGCCTGGAGTCTCTTGGAGGGACAGGGGACCTACACCTTC

J: TRBJ2-2
V: TRBV4-1
size: few
D: TRBD2
CDR3: CASSRRLAAPNTGELFF
DNA: TGCGCCAGCAGCCGTAGACTAGCGGCCCCGAACACCGGGGAGCTGTTTTTT

J: TRBJ1-6
V: TRBV6-5
size: NA
D: NA
CDR3: CASSYSRAVDSPLHF
DNA: TGTGCCAGCAGTTACTCGAGGGCCGTTGATTCACCCCTCCACTTT

J: TRBJ2-5
V: TRBV5-4
size: NA
D: NA
CDR3: CASSLGGDRQAKGTQYF
DNA: TGTGCCAGCAGCTTGGGGGGCGACAGGCAGGCGAAAGGGACCCAGTACTTC

J: TRBJ1-5
V: TRBV2
size: NA
D: NA
CDR3: CASSEDGEKGQPQHF
DNA: TGTGCCAGCAGTGAAGACGGGGAAAAAGGTCAGCCCCAGCATTTT

J: TRBJ2-3
V: TRBV7-7
size: NA
D: NA
CDR3: CASSPQGSTDTQYF
DNA: TGTGCTAGCAGCCCACAGGGAAGCACAGATACGCAGTATTTT

J: TRBJ1-2
V: TRBV12-5
size: NA
D: TRBD1
CDR3: CASGLVLAATGDGYTF
DNA: TGTGCTAGTGGTTTGGTACTCGCTGCCACAGGGGATGGCTACACCTTC

J: TRBJ1-4
V: TRBV5-1
size: NA
D: TRBD1
CDR3: CASSLGQGAPEKLFF
DNA: TGCGCCAGCAGCTTGGGACAGGGGGCGCCTGAAAAACTGTTTTTT

J: TRBJ1-5
V: TRBV2
size: few
D: NA
CDR3: CAEGGPLPQHF
DNA: TGTGCCGAAGGCGGGCCGCTGCCCCAGCATTTT

J: TRBJ1-6
V: TRBV5-5
size: NA
D: TRBD1
CDR3: CASSWDRGLNSPLHF
DNA: TGTGCCAGCAGCTGGGACAGGGGGCTTAATTCACCCCTCCACTTT

J: TRBJ1-5
V: TRBV4-2
size: NA
D: NA
CDR3: CASSQELQGAHQPQHF
DNA: TGTGCCAGCAGCCAAGAGTTACAAGGGGCCCATCAGCCCCAGCATTTT

J: TRBJ1-1
V: TRBV9
size: NA
D: TRBD1
CDR3: CASSAPGTEGTEAFF
DNA: TGTGCCAGCAGCGCTCCCGGGACAGAAGGCACTGAAGCTTTCTTT

J: TRBJ2-1
V: TRBV5-4
size: NA
D: NA
CDR3: CASSGLGGGNNEQFF
DNA: TGTGCCAGCAGCGGATTAGGGGGGGGGAACAATGAGCAGTTCTTC

J: TRBJ2-3
V: TRBV15
size: NA
D: TRBD2
CDR3: CATSRRSGGTDTQYF
DNA: TGTGCCACCAGCAGGCGTAGCGGGGGCACAGATACGCAGTATTTT

J: TRBJ2-1
V: TRBV4-2
size: NA
D: TRBD2
CDR3: CASSPSGGLAGDLYNEQFF
DNA: TGTGCCAGCAGCCCCTCGGGCGGGTTAGCGGGGGACCTCTACAATGAGCAGTTCTTC

J: TRBJ1-2
V: TRBV7-9
size: NA
D: NA
CDR3: CASSLAGGGAGYGYTF
DNA: TGTGCCAGCAGCTTAGCGGGGGGGGGCGCTGGTTATGGCTACACCTTC

J: TRBJ1-6
V: TRBV4-3
size: once
D: NA
CDR3: CASSQDPGAGSPLHF
DNA: TGCGCCAGCAGCCAAGATCCAGGGGCTGGTTCACCCCTCCACTTT

J: TRBJ2-2
V: TRBV11-2
size: NA
D: TRBD2
CDR3: CASSLAAGGMGTGELFF
DNA: TGTGCCAGCAGCTTAGCCGCGGGAGGGATGGGAACCGGGGAGCTGTTTTTT

J: TRBJ1-5
V: TRBV6-1
size: NA
D: TRBD1
CDR3: CASSESGGTGWEPQHF
DNA: TGTGCCAGCAGTGAAAGTGGTGGGACAGGGTGGGAGCCCCAGCATTTT

J: TRBJ2-2
V: TRBV7-9
size: NA
D: TRBD1
CDR3: CASSTRTGSNTGELFF
DNA: TGTGCCAGCAGCACGCGGACAGGATCGAACACCGGGGAGCTGTTTTTT

J: TRBJ2-3
V: TRBV9
size: NA
D: TRBD2
CDR3: CASSDVLAGGNTDTQYF
DNA: TGTGCCAGCAGCGACGTACTAGCGGGGGGGAACACAGATACGCAGTATTTT

J: TRBJ2-7
V: TRBV11-2
size: NA
D: NA
CDR3: CASSLVAQTYEQYF
DNA: TGTGCCAGCAGCTTAGTGGCCCAAACCTACGAGCAGTACTTC

J: TRBJ1-2
V: TRBV19
size: NA
D: NA
CDR3: CASSPPRDHYGYTF
DNA: TGTGCCAGTAGTCCACCGCGGGACCACTATGGCTACACCTTC

J: TRBJ2-1
V: TRBV4-1
size: NA
D: TRBD2
CDR3: CASSQVAPGLAGGYNEQFF
DNA: TGCGCCAGCAGCCAAGTCGCCCCGGGACTAGCGGGAGGGTACAATGAGCAGTTCTTC

J: TRBJ2-3
V: TRBV7-2
size: NA
D: TRBD2
CDR3: CASSLGAGTLTDTQYF
DNA: TGTGCCAGCAGCTTAGGAGCGGGGACCCTCACAGATACGCAGTATTTT

J: TRBJ2-7
V: TRBV10-3
size: NA
D: TRBD2
CDR3: CAITGTSGLGEQYF
DNA: TGTGCCATCACCGGGACTAGCGGATTGGGTGAGCAGTACTTC

J: TRBJ1-1
V: TRBV5-6
size: once
D: NA
CDR3: CASSPPHRSANTEAFF
DNA: TGTGCCAGCAGCCCACCCCACAGGAGTGCTAACACTGAAGCTTTCTTT

J: TRBJ2-7
V: TRBV5-1
size: once
D: TRBD1
CDR3: CASSLTTGRGYEQYF
DNA: TGCGCCAGCAGCCTTACGACAGGGAGAGGATACGAGCAGTACTTC

J: TRBJ2-5
V: TRBV4-2
size: NA
D: TRBD1
CDR3: CASSQVSGQGIETQYF
DNA: TGTGCCAGCAGCCAAGTGTCGGGACAGGGTATAGAGACCCAGTACTTC

J: TRBJ2-5
V: TRBV7-7
size: NA
D: TRBD2
CDR3: CASSLAGEKETQYF
DNA: TGTGCTAGCAGCTTGGCGGGGGAAAAAGAGACCCAGTACTTC

J: TRBJ2-7
V: TRBV19
size: NA
D: TRBD2
CDR3: CASSIARTSGTSEQYF
DNA: TGTGCCAGTAGTATAGCCCGGACTAGCGGGACGTCCGAGCAGTACTTC

J: TRBJ1-5
V: TRBV19
size: NA
D: TRBD1
CDR3: CASSIWRAQGGQPQHF
DNA: TGTGCCAGTAGTATTTGGAGGGCCCAGGGGGGTCAGCCCCAGCATTTT

J: TRBJ1-6
V: TRBV19
size: once
D: NA
CDR3: CASSIQLGLGNSPLHF
DNA: TGTGCCAGTAGTATTCAACTGGGACTTGGAAATTCACCCCTCCACTTT